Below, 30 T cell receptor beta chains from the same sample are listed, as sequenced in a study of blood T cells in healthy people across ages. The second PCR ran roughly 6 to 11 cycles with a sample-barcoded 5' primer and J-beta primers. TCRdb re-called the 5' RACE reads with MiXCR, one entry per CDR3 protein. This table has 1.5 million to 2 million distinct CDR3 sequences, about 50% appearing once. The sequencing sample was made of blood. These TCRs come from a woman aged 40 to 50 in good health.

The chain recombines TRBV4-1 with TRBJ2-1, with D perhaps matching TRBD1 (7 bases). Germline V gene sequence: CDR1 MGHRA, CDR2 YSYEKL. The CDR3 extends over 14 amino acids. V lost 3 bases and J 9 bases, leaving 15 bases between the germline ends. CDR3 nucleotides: TGCGCCAGCAGCCATTTCCAGGGGGGTCGTGAGCAGTTCTTC. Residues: CASSHFQGGREQFF.

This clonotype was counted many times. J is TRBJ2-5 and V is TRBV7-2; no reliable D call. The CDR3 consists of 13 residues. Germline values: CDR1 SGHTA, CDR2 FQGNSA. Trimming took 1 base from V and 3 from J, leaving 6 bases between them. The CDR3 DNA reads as TGTGCCAGCAGCTTAGTAGAAAAAGAGACCCAGTACTTC. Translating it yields CASSLVEKETQYF. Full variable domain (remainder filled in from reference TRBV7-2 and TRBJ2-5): GAGVSQSPSNKVTEKGKDVELRCDPISGHTALYWYRQSLGQGLEFLIYFQGNSAPDKSGLPSDRFSAERTGGSVSTLTIQRTQQEDSAVYLCASSLVEKETQYFGPGTRLLVL.

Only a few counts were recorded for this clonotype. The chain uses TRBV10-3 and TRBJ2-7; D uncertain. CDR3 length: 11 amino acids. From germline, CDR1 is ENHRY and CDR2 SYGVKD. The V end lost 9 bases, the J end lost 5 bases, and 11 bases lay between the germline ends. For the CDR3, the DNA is TGTGCCATTAGAAACAGCCACGAGCAGTACTTC. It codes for CAIRNSHEQYF.

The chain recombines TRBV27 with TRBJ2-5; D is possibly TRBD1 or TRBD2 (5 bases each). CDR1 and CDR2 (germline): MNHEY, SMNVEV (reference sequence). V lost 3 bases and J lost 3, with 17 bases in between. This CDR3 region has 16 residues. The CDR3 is CASSFIRRDEKETQYF. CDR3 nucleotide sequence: TGTGCCAGCAGTTTCATCCGCCGGGACGAAAAAGAGACCCAGTACTTC.

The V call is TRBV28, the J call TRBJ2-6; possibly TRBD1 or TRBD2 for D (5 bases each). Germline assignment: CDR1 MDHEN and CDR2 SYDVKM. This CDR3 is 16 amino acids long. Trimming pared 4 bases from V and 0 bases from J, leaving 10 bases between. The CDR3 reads CASSSGPISGANVLTF. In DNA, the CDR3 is TGTGCCAGCAGTTCGGGACCGATCTCTGGGGCCAACGTCCTGACTTTC.

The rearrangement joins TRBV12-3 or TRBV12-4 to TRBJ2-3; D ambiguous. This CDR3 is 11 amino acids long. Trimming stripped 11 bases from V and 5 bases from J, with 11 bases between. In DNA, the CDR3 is TGTGCCGTGGACCTTCAAGATACGCAGTATTTT. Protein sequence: CAVDLQDTQYF.

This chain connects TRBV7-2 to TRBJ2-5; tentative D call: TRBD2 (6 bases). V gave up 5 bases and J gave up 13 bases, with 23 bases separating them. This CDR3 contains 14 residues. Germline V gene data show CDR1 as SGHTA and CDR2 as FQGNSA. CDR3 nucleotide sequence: TGTGCCAGCAGCACCCAGAAGACTAGATCTGTGCCGTACTTC. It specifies CASSTQKTRSVPYF. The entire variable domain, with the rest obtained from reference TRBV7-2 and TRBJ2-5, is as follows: GAGVSQSPSNKVTEKGKDVELRCDPISGHTALYWYRQSLGQGLEFLIYFQGNSAPDKSGLPSDRFSAERTGGSVSTLTIQRTQQEDSAVYLCASSTQKTRSVPYFGPGTRLLVL.

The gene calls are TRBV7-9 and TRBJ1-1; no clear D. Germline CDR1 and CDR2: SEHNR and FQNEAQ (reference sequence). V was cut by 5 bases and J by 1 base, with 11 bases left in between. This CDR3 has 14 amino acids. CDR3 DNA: TGTGCCAGCAGCCATCCCGAGGGGAACACTGAAGCTTTCTTT. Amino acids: CASSHPEGNTEAFF.

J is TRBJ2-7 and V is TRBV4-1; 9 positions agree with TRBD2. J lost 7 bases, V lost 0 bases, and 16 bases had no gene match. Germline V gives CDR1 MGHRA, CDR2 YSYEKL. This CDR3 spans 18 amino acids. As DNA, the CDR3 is TGCGCCAGCAGCCAAGAAGGCCAGCGGGGGGCCGCCTACAATGAGCAGTACTTC. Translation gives CASSQEGQRGAAYNEQYF.

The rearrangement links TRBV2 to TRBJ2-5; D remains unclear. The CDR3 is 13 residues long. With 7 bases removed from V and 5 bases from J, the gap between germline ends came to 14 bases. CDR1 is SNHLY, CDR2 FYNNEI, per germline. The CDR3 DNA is TGTGCCAGCATCGACTGGGGTCGTGAGACCCAGTACTTC. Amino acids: CASIDWGRETQYF.

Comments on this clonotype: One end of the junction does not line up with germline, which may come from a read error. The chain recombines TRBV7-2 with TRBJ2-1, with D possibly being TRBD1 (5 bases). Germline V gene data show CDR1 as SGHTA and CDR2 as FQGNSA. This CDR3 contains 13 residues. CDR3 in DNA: TGTGCCAGCAGCGTAGCAGGGTCGGATGAGCAGTTCTTC. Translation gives CASSVAGSDEQFF.

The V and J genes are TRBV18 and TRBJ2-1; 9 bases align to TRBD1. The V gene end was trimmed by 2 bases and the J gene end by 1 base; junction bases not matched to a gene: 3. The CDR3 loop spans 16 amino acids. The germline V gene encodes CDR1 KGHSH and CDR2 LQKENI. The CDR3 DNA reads TGTGCCAGCTCACCAATGGGGACAGGGTCCTACAATGAGCAGTTCTTC. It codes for CASSPMGTGSYNEQFF.

The CDR3 protein is CASSYPAQIPILNQPQHF. The CDR3, as DNA: TGTGCCAGCAGTTACCCTGCCCAGATCCCTATTCTCAATCAGCCCCAGCATTTT. The rearrangement joins TRBV6-5 to TRBJ1-5; D remains ambiguous. The germline CDR1 and CDR2 sequences are MNHEY and SVGAGI. Deletions cut 2 bases from V and 3 bases from J, with 20 bases between. The CDR3 has 18 residues.

CDR3 sequence: CASSISSTGYTF. CDR3 nucleotide sequence: TGTGCCAGTAGTATTTCCTCCACCGGCTACACCTTC. This chain joins TRBV19 and TRBJ1-2, with unresolved D. The length of the CDR3 is 12 residues. Germline loops: CDR1 LNHDA, CDR2 SQIVND (reference sequence). V shed 3 bases and J shed 8 bases, with 10 bases lying between them.

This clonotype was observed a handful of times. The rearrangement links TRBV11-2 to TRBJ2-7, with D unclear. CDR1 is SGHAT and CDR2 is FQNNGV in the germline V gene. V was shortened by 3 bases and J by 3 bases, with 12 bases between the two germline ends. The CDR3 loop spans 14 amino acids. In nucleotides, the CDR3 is TGTGCCAGCAGCTTCCAACGAAATGGCTACGAGCAGTACTTC. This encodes CASSFQRNGYEQYF.

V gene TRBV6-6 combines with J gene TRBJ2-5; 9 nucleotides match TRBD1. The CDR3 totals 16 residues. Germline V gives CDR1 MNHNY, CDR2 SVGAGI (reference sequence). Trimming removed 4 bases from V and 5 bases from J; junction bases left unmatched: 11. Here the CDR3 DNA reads TGTGCCAGCAGTTTGTCCGGGACAGGGTCGGCGGAGACCCAGTACTTC. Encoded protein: CASSLSGTGSAETQYF.

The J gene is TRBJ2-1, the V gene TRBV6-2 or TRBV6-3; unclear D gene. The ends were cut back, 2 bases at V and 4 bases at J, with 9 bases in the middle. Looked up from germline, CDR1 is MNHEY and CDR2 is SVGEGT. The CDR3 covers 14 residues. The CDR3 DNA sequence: TGTGCCAGCAGTTACCGTCGAGTTTACAATGAGCAGTTCTTC. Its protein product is CASSYRRVYNEQFF.

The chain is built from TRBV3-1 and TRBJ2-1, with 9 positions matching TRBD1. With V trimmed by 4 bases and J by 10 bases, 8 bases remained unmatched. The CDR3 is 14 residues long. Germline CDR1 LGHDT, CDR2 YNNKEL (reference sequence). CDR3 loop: CASSLGQGRMEQFF. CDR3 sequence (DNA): TGTGCCAGCAGCCTGGGACAGGGCCGAATGGAGCAGTTCTTC.

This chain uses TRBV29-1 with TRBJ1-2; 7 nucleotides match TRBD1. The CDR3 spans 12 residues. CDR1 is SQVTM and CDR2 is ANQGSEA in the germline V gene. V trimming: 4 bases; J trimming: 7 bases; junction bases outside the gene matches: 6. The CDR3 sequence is CSVVHRGGGYTF. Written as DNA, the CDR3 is TGCAGCGTTGTTCACAGGGGTGGTGGCTACACCTTC.

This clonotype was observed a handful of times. DNA for the CDR3: TGCAGCGTTGAATGGCAGCGTTTTGAGCAGTTCTTC. This sequence encodes CSVEWQRFEQFF. V and J are TRBV29-1 and TRBJ2-1, with no clear D. Trimming took off 2 bases at V and 9 bases at J, with 11 bases between the two ends. Germline assignment: CDR1 SQVTM and CDR2 ANQGSEA. This CDR3 has 12 residues.

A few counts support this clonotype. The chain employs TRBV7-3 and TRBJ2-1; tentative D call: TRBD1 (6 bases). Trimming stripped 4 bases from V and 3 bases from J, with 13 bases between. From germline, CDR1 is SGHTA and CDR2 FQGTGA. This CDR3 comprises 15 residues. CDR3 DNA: TGTGCCAGCAGCTCCCCGGACAGCAGCTACAATGAGCAGTTCTTC. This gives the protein CASSSPDSSYNEQFF. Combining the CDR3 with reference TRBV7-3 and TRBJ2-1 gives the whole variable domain GAGVSQTPSNKVTEKGKYVELRCDPISGHTALYWYRQSLGQGPEFLIYFQGTGAADDSGLPNDRFFAVRPEGSVSTLKIQRTERGDSAVYLCASSSPDSSYNEQFFGPGTRLTVL.

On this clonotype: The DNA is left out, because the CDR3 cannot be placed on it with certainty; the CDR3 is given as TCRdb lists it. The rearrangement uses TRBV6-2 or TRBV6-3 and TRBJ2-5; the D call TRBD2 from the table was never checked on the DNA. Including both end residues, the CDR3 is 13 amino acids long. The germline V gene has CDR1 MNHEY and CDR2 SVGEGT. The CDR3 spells CASSYAWASGAYF.

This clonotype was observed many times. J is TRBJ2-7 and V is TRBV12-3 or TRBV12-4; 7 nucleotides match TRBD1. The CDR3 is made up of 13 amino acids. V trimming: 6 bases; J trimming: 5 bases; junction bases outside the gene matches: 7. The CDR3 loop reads CASRRQGWNEQYF. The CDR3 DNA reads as TGTGCCAGCAGACGACAGGGTTGGAACGAGCAGTACTTC.

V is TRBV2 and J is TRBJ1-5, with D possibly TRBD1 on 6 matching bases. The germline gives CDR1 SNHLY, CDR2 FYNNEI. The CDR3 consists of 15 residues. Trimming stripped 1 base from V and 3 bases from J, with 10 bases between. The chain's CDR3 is CASSEGGRDNQPQHF. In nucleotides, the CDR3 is TGTGCCAGCAGTGAAGGGGGGCGCGACAATCAGCCCCAGCATTTT.

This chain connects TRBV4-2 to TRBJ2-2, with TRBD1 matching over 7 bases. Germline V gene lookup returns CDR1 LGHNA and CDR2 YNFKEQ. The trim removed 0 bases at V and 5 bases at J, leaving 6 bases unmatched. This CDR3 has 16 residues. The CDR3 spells CASSQDTQGRTGELFF. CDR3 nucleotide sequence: TGTGCCAGCAGCCAAGATACACAGGGGCGTACCGGGGAGCTGTTTTTT.

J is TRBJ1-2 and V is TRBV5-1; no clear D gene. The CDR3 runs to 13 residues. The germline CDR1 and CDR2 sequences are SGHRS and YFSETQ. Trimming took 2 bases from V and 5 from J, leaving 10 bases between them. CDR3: CASSFSGVYGYTF. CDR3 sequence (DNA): TGCGCCAGCAGCTTTTCCGGGGTATATGGCTACACCTTC.

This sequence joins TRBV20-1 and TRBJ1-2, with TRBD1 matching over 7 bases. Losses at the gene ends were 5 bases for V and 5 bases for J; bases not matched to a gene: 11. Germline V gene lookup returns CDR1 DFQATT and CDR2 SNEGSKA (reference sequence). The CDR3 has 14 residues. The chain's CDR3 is CSAGIRGSGYGYTF. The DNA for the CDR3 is TGCAGTGCTGGGATCAGGGGGAGTGGTTATGGCTACACCTTC.

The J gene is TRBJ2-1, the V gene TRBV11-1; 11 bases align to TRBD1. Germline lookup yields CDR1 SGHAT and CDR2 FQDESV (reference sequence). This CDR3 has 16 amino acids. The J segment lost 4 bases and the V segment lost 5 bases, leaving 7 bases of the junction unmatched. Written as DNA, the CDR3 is TGTGCCAGCAGCAAGGGGACAGGGGGAGCTTACAATGAGCAGTTCTTC. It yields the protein CASSKGTGGAYNEQFF. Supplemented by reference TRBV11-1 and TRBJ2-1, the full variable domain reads EAEVAQSPRYKITEKSQAVAFWCDPISGHATLYWYRQILGQGPELLVQFQDESVVDDSQLPKDRFSAERLKGVDSTLKIQPAELGDSAMYLCASSKGTGGAYNEQFFGPGTRLTVL.

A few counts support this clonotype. DNA for the CDR3: TGTGCCAGCAGTTTCCCGGGCTTCAACTATGGCTACACCTTC. It yields the protein CASSFPGFNYGYTF. The J gene is TRBJ1-2, the V gene TRBV28, with no clear D. Trimming removed 3 bases from V and 2 bases from J, with 10 bases in between. Germline V lookup: CDR1 MDHEN, CDR2 SYDVKM. The CDR3 runs to 14 residues.

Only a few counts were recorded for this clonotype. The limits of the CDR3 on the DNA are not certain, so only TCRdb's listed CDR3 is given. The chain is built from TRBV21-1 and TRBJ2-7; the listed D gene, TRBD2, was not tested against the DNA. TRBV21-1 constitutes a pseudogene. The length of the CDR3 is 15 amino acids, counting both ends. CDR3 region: CASSKVAGGAYEQYF.